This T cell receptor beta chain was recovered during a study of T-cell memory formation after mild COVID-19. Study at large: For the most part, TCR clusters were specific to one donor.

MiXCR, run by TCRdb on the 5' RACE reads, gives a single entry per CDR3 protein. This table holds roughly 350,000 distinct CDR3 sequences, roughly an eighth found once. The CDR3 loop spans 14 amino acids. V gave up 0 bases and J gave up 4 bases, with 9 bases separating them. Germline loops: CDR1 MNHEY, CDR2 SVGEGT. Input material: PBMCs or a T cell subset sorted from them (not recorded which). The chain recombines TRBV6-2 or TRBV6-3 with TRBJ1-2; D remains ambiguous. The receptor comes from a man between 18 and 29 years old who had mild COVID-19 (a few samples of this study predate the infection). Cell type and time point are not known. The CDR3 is CASSYSLGSYGYTF. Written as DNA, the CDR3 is TGTGCCAGCAGTTACTCTTTGGGATCCTATGGCTACACCTTC.